This T cell receptor beta chain is from a study of T-cell memory formation after mild COVID-19. Study results and limitations: Detection of some responders pre-infection suggested pre-existing cross-reactive memory T cells participated. A balance of CD4 and CD8 characterized clones contracting day 15 to 85, whereas later expanders leaned CD4+. Mostly located in CM and EM were contracting CD4+ clones, with contracting CD8+ clones located in EMRA.

The ends were cut back, 7 bases at V and 4 bases at J, with 14 bases in the middle. The CDR3 length is 15 residues. Germline CDR1 is MNHEY and CDR2 is SVGEGT. The authors produced TCR alpha and TCR beta cDNA libraries with sample barcodes and UMIs by 5'RACE using constant-segment primers. One entry per CDR3 protein, called by TCRdb with MiXCR from the 5' RACE reads. This sample has 150,000 to 200,000 distinct CDR3 sequences, with about a sixth found just once. Comments on this clonotype: Its specificity is not known.

The sample taken for sequencing was PBMCs or a T cell subset sorted from them (not recorded which). The J gene is TRBJ2-6, the V gene TRBV6-2 or TRBV6-3; the D is unclear. The clonotype comes from an adult woman who had mild COVID-19 (a few samples of this study predate the infection). Cell type and time point are not known. In DNA, the CDR3 is TGTGCCAGCATTAGACCCTCCGGGGGGGCCAACGTCCTGACTTTC. Amino acids: CASIRPSGGANVLTF.